This T cell receptor beta chain was sequenced during a study of response to subunit inactivated influenza vaccine. General study findings and limits: Seasonal influenza vaccination, on each occasion, was suggested by the authors to recruit few new T cells.

On this clonotype itself: Its antigen is still unknown.

TCRdb reprocessed the RT-PCR reads via MiXCR and lists one record per CDR3 protein. Of roughly 500,000 distinct CDR3 sequences detected, approximately 20% appear once; the ten largest clones hold 2.8%. The junction had 4 bases not matched to a gene; V was cut back by 1 base and J by 0 bases. The CDR3 length is 15 residues. Germline CDR1 DFQATT, CDR2 SNEGSKA (reference sequence). These data were also reused for a study on T cells expressing NK-cell markers. That source notes: UMIs accompanied the 5'RACE template switching by which TCR beta cDNA was made. Source material for TCR beta repertoires consisted of sorted CD3+CD56+NKG2C+, CD3+CD56+NKG2C- and CD3+CD56-NKG2C+ T cells. Seven of the eight sequenced donors were classified as HCMV-seropositive, and one was classified as seronegative. Whether expanded NKG2C-expressing T cell clones recognize HCMV is unknown.

Sequencing used CD4+ T cells sorted from PBMCs, obtained approximately 13 days after vaccination. This clonotype originated in a man aged 50-59 years who received an inactivated influenza vaccine. V gene TRBV20-1 combines with J gene TRBJ2-3; 7 nucleotides agree with TRBD2. The CDR3, as DNA: TGCAGTGCTAGAGCGACGGGGGGTAGCACAGATACGCAGTATTTT. The encoded protein is CSARATGGSTDTQYF.